This TCR beta chain is from a study of blood T cell repertoires in COVID-19. Looking at the study overall: Samples representing acute and convalescent COVID-19 were sourced from the United States, Italy and Spain. T cells, B-cell-depleted T cells, or PBMCs supplied cDNA or gDNA.

V dropped 4 bases and J dropped 2; count of bases not matched to a gene: 6. CDR1 is LGHDT, CDR2 YNNKEL, per germline (reference sequence). The CDR3 runs 17 residues. Per the original data handling: Reference gene primer amplification gave estimated nucleated cell counts. Profiled with immunoSEQ multiplex PCR; TCRdb holds only in-frame clones, not every one. V, J and clone size were drawn from that table, and D and trimming were deduced from the DNA. Here the sample spans approximately 170,000 clones, approximately 86% being singletons. The sequencing sample was made of peripheral blood. The source of this sequence is a woman older than 75 in a cohort sampled during active or convalescent COVID-19. The chain combines TRBV3-1 (or the pseudogene TRBV3-2) with TRBJ2-5; 14 positions agree with TRBD2. The CDR3 here is CASSLGLAGAWQETQYF. CDR3 nucleotides: TGTGCCAGCAGCCTGGGACTAGCGGGAGCTTGGCAAGAGACCCAGTACTTC.